This T cell receptor (beta chain) was documented in a study of cytomegalovirus exposure and HLA in healthy donors (dated by TCRdb to 2016 to 2017). For the study in its entirety: In an earlier analysis of several hundred of the donors, approximately 260 Gb of sequence data and 117 million unique TCR beta sequences from about 190 million T cells were reported. Of the roughly 400 genotyped donors, over 70% fell in the genetic ancestry cluster associated with self-reported Caucasian donors. Alongside the repertoire data, information on donor age, sex, ethnicity and CMV serostatus was compiled. The aim of the study was to test whether cataloging public T cell receptors could identify signatures of past pathogen exposure. The number of typed donors differed by locus: roughly 629-630 for A, B, C, DRB1 and DQB1; 500 to 550 for DQA1; approximately 610 for DPA1; and approximately 450 for DPB1. Genome-wide SNP genotypes for about three fifths of the roughly 670 donors were used in a later genetic analysis, which treated that subset as a discovery cohort. Class I and class II HLA loci were covered by the typing at four-digit resolution. In the later analysis, no new phenotypic data were used to find candidate immune exposures; instead, reliance was placed on TCR beta sequences and their occurrence across donors. A later analysis re-examined previously published TCR beta repertoires from around 670 donors and added high-resolution HLA genotyping to investigate patterns of TCR occurrence. Every discovery cohort repertoire had been produced on one sequencing platform. On average, around 240,000 unique TCR beta nucleotide sequences were sequenced per donor among a few hundred genotyped donors of the cohort, with approximately 18% of those sequences being non-productive. Roughly 5 DR-DQ haplotypes were handled as single units for association and clustering, since linkage in the cohort was strong. An early release covering roughly 600 HLA-typed donors comprised roughly 300 gigabases of sequencing data and tens of millions of unique TCR sequences. The study used immunosequencing to profile the T cell repertoires of under 700 subjects and linked those repertoires to cytomegalovirus serostatus. The study combined high-throughput TCR immunosequencing, statistical association of individual TCRs with disease status, and machine learning to predict cytomegalovirus infection status. To decide whether each TCR beta V gene segment behaved as functional or pseudogenic, an earlier analysis of several hundred of the donors relied on high-throughput TCR beta sequencing. Along with the approximately 650-subject first cohort, a separate validation cohort of over a hundred different subjects was used. Study-wide conclusions, independent of this receptor: V-gene and J-gene trimming of TCR beta chains was associated with a missense DCLRE1C variant in a later genetic analysis, and the association was replicated in an independent cohort. In a later analysis, TCR association rates were found to vary across HLA loci, with the most associated TCRs seen for DRB1 alleles and the fewest for HLA-C alleles. Immune exposure information for the cohort was limited to CMV serostatus. Sequencing depth was assumed to be roughly uniform across donors in the presence/absence analyses, though that assumption may not hold. A later analysis found that HLA-associated TCR beta chains were more clonally expanded and had lower generation probabilities than equally common non-associated chains. The authors suggested that the approach could potentially be extended to other disease states and immunological phenotypes. Because some donors lacked HLA typing at each locus, the association tests relied only on the typed subset. A later genetic analysis reported fewer N-insertions in productive TCRs among donors in an Asian-associated ancestry cluster than the roughly 620-donor mean. A cluster of highly shared sequence variants was judged likely to represent a technical artifact of the sequencing pipeline. Several of the top co-occurrence clusters appeared to be linked to parvovirus B19, influenza, CMV and Epstein-Barr virus, according to a later analysis. The study listed 164 TCR beta chains as associated with cytomegalovirus. When HLA alleles, especially DR and DQ, strongly co-occurred, TCR associations were difficult to assign to individual alleles. Because counts were too low, about 18 rarely observed V segments, including chromosome 9 orphons, were excluded from the earlier analysis of under 650 of the donors. Three of the identified cytomegalovirus-associated TCR beta chains were confirmed in vitro to be specific for cytomegalovirus antigens. In this cohort, only TCR beta chains were sequenced, and detectable features were limited by the absence of alpha or paired-chain data. At a false discovery rate of 0.05, a later analysis linked 15,000 to 20,000 TCR beta sequences to specific HLA alleles. Correlated functional status among segregating V segments might be attributable to linkage disequilibrium, but an unknown experimental factor could not be ruled out. In a later analysis, most CMV-associated TCR beta chains were found to appear HLA-restricted, with HLA associations seemingly driven largely by CMV exposure. The 87-base-pair reads could not distinguish some IMGT-functional V segments, including TRBV6-2 and TRBV6-3, so those segments were excluded. In an earlier analysis of 500 to 650 of the donors, most TCR beta V segments appeared in productive rearrangements about 87% or about 30% of the time, broadly matching IMGT annotations. In both the original and validation cohorts, the classifier was reported to diagnose cytomegalovirus status with high specificity and sensitivity. A further reported finding was that TCR beta sequences accurately predicted the HLA-A and HLA-B alleles for most subjects in the first cohort. Most TCR sequences were observed very rarely across donors, whereas some public TCRs were present in many individuals.

Based on the germline V gene, the CDR1 and CDR2 sequences are MRHNA and SNTAGT. Reading from cysteine to phenylalanine, the CDR3 counts 17 amino acids. Only the CDR3 portion is preserved as DNA: 51 bases, with reading frame beginning at the first base. Trimming takes 6 bases off V and 5 bases off J; junction bases not matched to a gene: 13. The cohort was made up of 666 healthy bone marrow donors. All cohort members were sampled while nominally healthy, although unrecorded immune exposures were likely present. The donor was CMV seronegative and was included in the group of under 450 seronegative cohort members. Every donor gave a peripheral blood sample, and the peripheral blood mononuclear cells from that sample were used for TCR beta sequencing. Genomic DNA extraction from the blood cell samples was performed with the Qiagen DNeasy Blood Extraction Kit. Library preparation used the immunoSEQ multiplex PCR assay. For the multiplex PCR, a mixture combining 60 forward primers for TCR Vbeta segments and 13 reverse primers for TCR Jbeta segments was used. The CDR3 region of rearranged TCR beta genes was amplified from genomic DNA by a multiplex PCR assay. The Illumina HiSeq System was used to sequence the amplified TCR beta libraries as 87-base-pair reads. From the authors' description of their analysis: A later analysis counted tens of millions of unique TCR beta chains across the 550 to 800 repertoires, and about 10 million of these chains were shared by at least two donors. A nearest-neighbor algorithm error-corrected the raw reads and collapsed the reads into unique sequences, merging closely related sequences to remove PCR and sequencing errors. Alignment of CDR3 sequences to IMGT reference sequences was used to assign V, D and J gene segments. Each retained sequence needed at least a six-nucleotide match to both a V gene segment and a J gene segment. A rearrangement counted as productive if the CDR3 had no stop codons and remained in frame with V and J, and every other rearrangement counted as non-productive. CDR3 was defined by IMGT convention, running from the second conserved V-encoded cysteine to the conserved J-encoded phenylalanine. The earlier analysis of 500 to 750 of the donors excluded any sequence lacking an unambiguous match to a single V gene segment. An earlier analysis of several hundred of the donors called V segments functional above 56.7% productive rearrangements and segregating when the between-donor standard deviation exceeded 5%. A statistical classification framework was built to diagnose cytomegalovirus status from the catalog of TCR beta chain sequences. A later analysis assigned V and J genes by comparing TCR nucleotide sequences with IMGT/GENE-DB human TR gene sequences. Using the TCRdist pipeline, a later analysis assigned CDR3 sequences along with most-parsimonious VDJ recombination scenarios. In a later analysis, each TCR beta chain was defined by its CDR3 amino acid sequence together with its V-gene family, and reads lacking a unique V-gene family were excluded. To address suspected cross-contamination and a sequencing artifact, a later analysis removed over 500 highly shared, low-generation-probability nucleotide sequences. In a later analysis, a clonal expansion index for each public chain was calculated from normalized within-repertoire ranks of inferred template counts. Generation probabilities in a later analysis came from a VDJ recombination model fitted to out-of-frame rearrangements, and those results were checked against IGoR. A later analysis scored TCR-TCR, TCR-HLA and TCR-CMV co-occurrence with hypergeometric tests, applying a repertoire-size bias correction to TCR pairs. To estimate false discovery rates, a later analysis permuted the HLA or CMV assignments 20 times. In a later analysis, co-occurring TCRs were grouped with DBSCAN, and TCRdist sequence similarity was added when clustering was performed within HLA-allele-positive subsets. Co-occurrence clustering excluded repertoires with fewer than 30,000 or more than 120,000 public chains, plus five with anomalous nucleotide sharing. TCRdb retrieved this table from immuneACCESS and kept in-frame rearrangements only. Not all clones are present; in checked studies, unresolved V genes account for under half, and no reason is known for the remainder. Clonal size and the V and J genes are those of that table, whereas D and trimming came from the DNA. The sample table shows roughly 30,000 clones, and just under 90% are seen once. The ten largest clones add up to 2.5% to 3% of the sample.

Of note for this clone: Its antigen remains undetermined. Within one base of it there is no much larger clone, and no base qualities were kept.

The chain couples TRBV6-4 to TRBJ2-5; TRBD2 agrees with 12 junctional bases. Sequencing was done on a sample of PBMCs. This TCR was sampled from a boy younger than 18 in good health and CMV-seronegative. In nucleotides, the sequence is TGTGCCAGCAGAGGGCCCAGACTAGCGGGGGACCGGGAGACCCAGTACTTC. It translates as CASRGPRLAGDRETQYF.